Below, 23 T cell receptor beta chains from the same sample are listed, as sequenced in a study of OX40 agonist ivuxolimab in advanced cancers. Libraries were prepared by immunoSEQ multiplex PCR; TCRdb keeps only in-frame clonotypes and omits some of them. The sample yields about 100,000 clones, 75% to 90% seen once. Sequenced material: CD4+ or CD8+ T cells sorted from blood, taken in a trial of the OX40 agonist ivuxolimab. The receptors stem from an adult with an advanced solid tumor such as melanoma, head and neck, liver or kidney cancer.

The chain has TRBV6-6 and TRBJ1-1; TRBD1 is a possible D gene (5 bases). In germline, CDR1 is MNHNY, CDR2 SVGAGI (reference sequence). This CDR3 is built from 12 residues. The V and J ends lost 8 bases and 1 base respectively, with 8 bases between them. CDR3 sequence (DNA): TGTGCCAGCCGTGGACAGAACACTGAAGCTTTCTTT. Protein product: CASRGQNTEAFF.

The chain recombines TRBV19 with TRBJ2-5; D gene unclear. The CDR3 is 13 residues long. CDR1 and CDR2 (germline): LNHDA, SQIVND (reference sequence). Trimming shortened V by 2 bases and J by 5 bases, and 9 bases separated the two germline ends. The DNA of the CDR3 is TGTGCCAGTAGTATAAGCCTGCTGGAGACCCAGTACTTC. Amino acid sequence: CASSISLLETQYF.

The chain combines TRBV4-1 with TRBJ2-7, with 9 bases matching TRBD1. The CDR3 runs 18 residues. Germline V gene data show CDR1 as MGHRA and CDR2 as YSYEKL. Unmatched junction bases numbered 12, after V lost 0 bases and J lost 3 bases. CDR3 sequence reads: CASSQEWTGVTYVYEQYF. CDR3 DNA sequence: TGCGCCAGCAGCCAAGAGTGGACAGGGGTAACCTATGTCTACGAGCAGTACTTC.

V and J are TRBV19 and TRBJ2-1; 7 nucleotides agree with TRBD2. The CDR3 length is 17 residues. Germline lookup yields CDR1 LNHDA and CDR2 SQIVND (reference sequence). The V segment lost 5 bases and the J segment 2 bases; nucleotides outside the gene matches: 12. The CDR3 region is CASSGLSSGATYNEQFF. Here the CDR3 DNA reads TGTGCCAGTAGTGGACTCTCAAGCGGGGCTACCTACAATGAGCAGTTCTTC.

The V gene is TRBV6-6, the J gene TRBJ2-3; D unclear. The CDR3 has 11 residues. Trimming took off 3 bases at V and 5 bases at J, with 3 bases between the two ends. Germline loops: CDR1 MNHNY, CDR2 SVGAGI (reference sequence). For the CDR3, the DNA is TGTGCCAGCAGTTATTTAGATACGCAGTATTTT. Protein: CASSYLDTQYF.

The rearrangement joins TRBV11-2 to TRBJ2-5, with D unresolved. The CDR3 has 15 amino acids. Germline CDR1 is SGHAT and CDR2 is FQNNGV. The V gene lost 2 bases and the J gene lost 5 bases, with 15 bases spanning the gap. This CDR3 is CASSLSIGRMETQYF. The CDR3 DNA reads as TGTGCCAGCAGCTTATCGATCGGGCGAATGGAGACCCAGTACTTC.

V and J are TRBV15 and TRBJ2-5; 7 bases are a match to TRBD1. The CDR3 loop spans 14 amino acids. Germline assignment: CDR1 LNHNV and CDR2 YYDKDF (reference sequence). J was trimmed by 4 bases and V by 3 bases; bases with no gene match: 5. Written as DNA, the CDR3 is TGTGCCACCAGCAGGGACAGGCTAGCAGAGACCCAGTACTTC. Residues: CATSRDRLAETQYF.

This rearrangement joins TRBV5-1 to TRBJ2-2; D remains ambiguous. This CDR3 comprises 15 residues. The V and J ends lost 0 bases and 4 bases respectively, with 10 bases between them. Germline CDR1 reads SGHRS; CDR2 reads YFSETQ. The CDR3 loop reads CASSLEAPPTGELFF. The CDR3 DNA is TGCGCCAGCAGCTTGGAGGCCCCACCCACCGGGGAGCTGTTTTTT. The full variable domain, completed using reference TRBV5-1 and TRBJ2-2, is KAGVTQTPRYLIKTRGQQVTLSCSPISGHRSVSWYQQTPGQGLQFLFEYFSETQRNKGNFPGRFSGRQFSNSRSEMNVSTLELGDSALYLCASSLEAPPTGELFFGEGSRLTVL.

The chain uses TRBV9 and TRBJ1-1, with D hard to call. Germline CDR1 SGDLS, CDR2 YYNGEE. The V end lost 4 bases, the J end lost 1 base, and 11 bases lay between the germline ends. This CDR3 is 14 amino acids long. CDR3 sequence reads: CASSPLLGNTEAFF. In DNA, the CDR3 is TGTGCCAGCAGCCCCCTCCTCGGGAACACTGAAGCTTTCTTT.

This chain uses TRBV10-2 with TRBJ2-1; unclear D gene. The CDR3 runs 16 residues. CDR1 and CDR2 (germline): WSHSY, SAAADI. Deletions cut 4 bases from V and 6 bases from J, with 19 bases between. The CDR3 region has the DNA TGCGCCAGCAGTGGGCGAGGCCAGCGCACCCTCAATGAGCAGTTCTTC. Translated: CASSGRGQRTLNEQFF.

The gene calls are TRBV7-9 and TRBJ2-5; 9 bases map to TRBD1. Unmatched junction bases numbered 6, after V lost 2 bases and J lost 2 bases. Germline-derived CDR1 and CDR2 are SEHNR and FQNEAQ (reference sequence). The CDR3 contains 16 residues. This CDR3 reads CASSLRPGTGQETQYF. The CDR3 DNA reads TGTGCCAGCAGCTTACGCCCAGGGACAGGGCAAGAGACCCAGTACTTC.

The chain combines TRBV6-5 with TRBJ2-7; 7 positions agree with TRBD2. Germline values: CDR1 MNHEY, CDR2 SVGAGI. This CDR3 region has 13 residues. J lost 1 base, V lost 8 bases, and 5 bases had no gene match. For the CDR3, the DNA is TGTGCCAGCTGGGCGGGGGATTCCTACGAGCAGTACTTC. This translates into CASWAGDSYEQYF.

The chain employs TRBV19 and TRBJ2-1; D possibly corresponds to TRBD2 (5 bases). The CDR3 loop spans 15 amino acids. V gave up 0 bases and J gave up 4 bases, with 10 bases separating them. Germline V gene data show CDR1 as LNHDA and CDR2 as SQIVND (reference sequence). CDR3 residues: CASSIDKRLYNEQFF. The CDR3, as DNA: TGTGCCAGTAGTATAGACAAGCGGCTATACAATGAGCAGTTCTTC.

The V and J genes are TRBV28 and TRBJ1-5, with D possibly matching TRBD1 (5 bases). V lost 4 bases and J 7 bases, leaving 20 bases between the germline ends. Germline-derived CDR1 and CDR2 are MDHEN and SYDVKM. The CDR3 is 16 residues long. CDR3 sequence (DNA): TGTGCCAGCAGTTCCGCCGCGTGGGACGGAAAACAGCCCCAGCATTTT. Translation gives CASSSAAWDGKQPQHF.

The chain has TRBV6-1 and TRBJ2-1; 8 nucleotides line up with TRBD1. Trimming removed 2 bases from V and 4 bases from J; junction bases left unmatched: 7. This CDR3 is 16 amino acids long. CDR1 and CDR2 from the germline V gene are MNHNS and SASEGT. In DNA form, the CDR3 reads TGTGCCAGCAGTGAAAAGGGCAGGGGGCGTTACAATGAGCAGTTCTTC. Encoded protein: CASSEKGRGRYNEQFF.

This sequence joins TRBV10-2 and TRBJ1-5; 9 bases map to TRBD1. Trimming at V came to 4 bases and at J to 6 bases, leaving 10 bases not matched to a gene. The V gene's germline CDR1 is WSHSY and CDR2 SAAADI. The CDR3 extends over 16 amino acids. In nucleotides, the CDR3 is TGCGCCAGCAGTGTACGGACAGGGGAAAGCGGTCAGCCCCAGCATTTT. Translated: CASSVRTGESGQPQHF.

Turning to this clone: The germline gene is not matched at one end of the junction; a read error may be the cause. This chain links TRBV19 with TRBJ1-5; 8 nucleotides line up with TRBD1. The V gene's germline CDR1 is LNHDA and CDR2 SQIVND (reference sequence). The CDR3 is 15 amino acids. The CDR3 spells CASSIVGQGQQPQHF. For the CDR3, the DNA is TGTGCCAGTAGCATAGTTGGACAGGGTCAGCAGCCCCAGCATTTT.

The CDR3 protein is CASSLGGARVKAFF. CDR3 sequence (DNA): TGTGCCAGCAGCCTAGGAGGGGCCAGGGTGAAAGCTTTCTTT. The chain recombines TRBV11-2 with TRBJ1-1; tentatively, D is TRBD1 (5 bases). V gave up 5 bases and J gave up 9 bases, with 19 bases separating them. The CDR3 contains 14 residues. CDR1 is SGHAT, CDR2 FQNNGV, per germline.

The gene calls are TRBV5-1 and TRBJ2-1; 11 bases agree with TRBD2. Losses at the gene ends were 5 bases for V and 2 bases for J; bases not matched to a gene: 3. Germline CDR1 reads SGHRS; CDR2 reads YFSETQ. The CDR3 covers 15 residues. The CDR3 nucleotides read TGCGCCAGCAGGCCGGGACTAGCGGCCTACAATGAGCAGTTCTTC. It codes for CASRPGLAAYNEQFF. The entire variable domain, with the rest obtained from reference TRBV5-1 and TRBJ2-1, is as follows: KAGVTQTPRYLIKTRGQQVTLSCSPISGHRSVSWYQQTPGQGLQFLFEYFSETQRNKGNFPGRFSGRQFSNSRSEMNVSTLELGDSALYLCASRPGLAAYNEQFFGPGTRLTVL.

This chain links TRBV7-3 with TRBJ2-1; no reliable D call. There are 16 residues in the CDR3. Germline V gives CDR1 SGHTA, CDR2 FQGTGA. Trimming pared 4 bases from V and 4 bases from J, leaving 17 bases between. CDR3 in DNA: TGTGCCAGCAGCTCCAAAGCTAACAGTGATTACAATGAGCAGTTCTTC. It translates to CASSSKANSDYNEQFF.

The V gene is TRBV9, the J gene TRBJ1-2; a possible D gene is TRBD1 (5 bases). The CDR3 contains 14 residues. Trimming took off 3 bases at V and 3 bases at J, with 12 bases between the two ends. Per the germline V gene, CDR1 is SGDLS and CDR2 is YYNGEE. CDR3 DNA: TGTGCCAGCAGCGCCGGACAATCCTACTATGGCTACACCTTC. Translation gives CASSAGQSYYGYTF. Supplemented by reference TRBV9 and TRBJ1-2, the full variable domain reads DSGVTQTPKHLITATGQRVTLRCSPRSGDLSVYWYQQSLDQGLQFLIQYYNGEERAKGNILERFSAQQFPDLHSELNLSSLELGDSALYFCASSAGQSYYGYTFGSGTRLTVV.

This chain links TRBV30 with TRBJ2-5; D is perhaps TRBD1 or TRBD2 (6 bases each). The CDR3 totals 16 residues. From germline, CDR1 is GTSNPN and CDR2 SVGIG (reference sequence). Between the trimmed V and J ends, which lost 2 bases and 2 bases, there was a span of 18 bases. This CDR3 reads CAWSFTLGGGQETQYF. As DNA, the CDR3 is TGTGCCTGGAGTTTCACTTTGGGGGGCGGACAAGAGACCCAGTACTTC.

This chain links TRBV19 with TRBJ2-1; 13 bases fit TRBD2. V was clipped by 7 bases and J by 0 bases; unmatched bases: 9. Per the germline V gene, CDR1 is LNHDA and CDR2 is SQIVND (reference sequence). The CDR3 is 18 amino acids. The CDR3 nucleotides read TGTGCCAGTACGGGACTAGCGGGGTTCCACAGCTCCTACAATGAGCAGTTCTTC. It translates to CASTGLAGFHSSYNEQFF.